Presented here are 10 T cell receptor beta chains from one specimen sequenced in a study of T cell responses to AZD1222 COVID-19 vaccine. The method was immunoSEQ multiplex PCR; TCRdb's version includes in-frame clones alone and lacks a portion of them. The sample contains roughly 100,000 clones, around nine tenths of which appear only once. The sequencing used peripheral blood, collected on day 0 of AZD1222 vaccination. These receptors came from an adult in good health.

V gene TRBV30 combines with J gene TRBJ1-2; TRBD1 is a possible D gene (6 bases). This CDR3 region has 13 residues. V was pared by 5 bases and J by 7 bases, with 17 bases between. Germline assignment: CDR1 GTSNPN and CDR2 SVGIG (reference sequence). CDR3 sequence: CAWGLKGGGGYTF. DNA of the CDR3: TGTGCCTGGGGTCTTAAGGGGGGCGGTGGCTACACCTTC.

The V gene is TRBV6-5, the J gene TRBJ1-6, with 8 bases that match TRBD1. The germline V gene encodes CDR1 MNHEY and CDR2 SVGAGI. J gave up 10 bases and V 8 bases, and 7 bases lay outside the gene matches. This CDR3 spans 13 amino acids. The CDR3 region is CASRGQGQSPLHF. CDR3 nucleotides: TGTGCCAGCCGAGGACAGGGACAGTCACCCCTCCACTTT.

In its sample, this clone was seen once. The gene calls are TRBV29-1 and TRBJ2-1, with D perhaps TRBD1 (6 bases). CDR3 size: 14 residues. Germline CDR1 and CDR2: SQVTM and ANQGSEA. V gave up 3 bases and J gave up 7 bases, with 16 bases separating them. This CDR3 is CSVDVKGEWNEQFF. In nucleotides, the CDR3 is TGCAGCGTTGATGTGAAGGGGGAATGGAATGAGCAGTTCTTC.

This chain links TRBV6-5 with TRBJ1-6; 8 bases align to TRBD1. After removal of 6 bases from V and 9 bases from J, the junction contained 10 bases not matched to a gene. Germline CDR1 reads MNHEY; CDR2 reads SVGAGI. There are 15 residues in the CDR3. CDR3 sequence reads: CASSRLGQGASPLHF. Written as DNA, the CDR3 is TGTGCCAGCAGCCGGCTAGGACAGGGAGCTTCACCCCTCCACTTT.

V usage is TRBV27 and J usage is TRBJ2-3; maybe TRBD1 (5 bases). Trimming pared 7 bases from V and 6 bases from J, leaving 20 bases between. The CDR3 covers 15 residues. Germline values: CDR1 MNHEY, CDR2 SMNVEV (reference sequence). CDR3 sequence: CASKVNPISGDTQYF. The CDR3 coding sequence is TGTGCCAGCAAAGTAAATCCGATTTCAGGGGATACGCAGTATTTT.

This clone was counted once. The chain recombines TRBV6-5 with TRBJ1-6, with D tentatively TRBD1 (5 bases). From germline, CDR1 is MNHEY and CDR2 SVGAGI. V was trimmed by 6 bases and J by 10 bases, leaving 16 bases between them. The CDR3 runs 14 residues. CDR3 region: CASSPGGSGSPLHF. CDR3 DNA sequence: TGTGCCAGCAGCCCCGGGGGGTCGGGGTCACCCCTCCACTTT.

V and J are TRBV27 and TRBJ2-3, with TRBD2 identical over 8 bases. Per germline, CDR1 MNHEY and CDR2 SMNVEV (reference sequence). V trimming: 5 bases; J trimming: 3 bases; junction bases outside the gene matches: 4. The CDR3 spans 14 residues. The CDR3 DNA follows: TGTGCCAGCAGTCTCCAGCGGGGGACAGATACGCAGTATTTT. It is translated as CASSLQRGTDTQYF.

This clone was seen a single time. V gene TRBV15 combines with J gene TRBJ1-4; TRBD1 is a possible D gene (6 bases). Germline lookup yields CDR1 LNHNV and CDR2 YYDKDF (reference sequence). With 0 bases removed from V and 4 bases from J, the gap between germline ends came to 18 bases. CDR3 length: 18 residues. CDR3 in DNA: TGTGCCACCAGCAGAGACCCCGCAGGGGCGCGCCTTAATGAAAAACTGTTTTTT. Its translation: CATSRDPAGARLNEKLFF.

The chain joins TRBV21-1 to TRBJ1-5; TRBD1 is the table's D call and was not checked against the DNA. TRBV21-1 is given as a pseudogene. The CDR3 sequence is 14 residues long. The CDR3 is CASRDRVENQPQHF. The CDR3 DNA reads as TGTGCCAGCAGGGACAGGGTTGAGAATCAGCCCCAGCATTTT.

The chain couples TRBV7-2 to TRBJ1-2; no firm D call. The V gene's germline CDR1 is SGHTA and CDR2 FQGNSA. This CDR3 has 13 amino acids. Trimming left V 4 bases short and J 4 bases short, with 10 bases between. The CDR3 DNA is TGTGCCAGCAGCTCATCGGGCCTCTATGGCTACACCTTC. Its protein is CASSSSGLYGYTF.